Listed below are T cell receptor beta chains from one sample, sequenced in a study of PD-1 blockade in classical Hodgkin lymphoma. This table comes from immunoSEQ multiplex PCR, and its TCRdb copy is limited to in-frame clones, with some not included. Here the sample spans about 25,000 clones, under 90% being singletons. The sequenced sample was peripheral blood mononuclear cells (PBMCs), obtained before the second cycle of nivolumab. All receptors derive from a human donor with classical Hodgkin lymphoma. The CDR3 runs from the conserved cysteine through the conserved F or W. D genes are given only for firm matches. The listing skips clone size in some rows; elsewhere it reads once, few, many or a size class.

TRBJ1-1 - - 14 TRBV10-3 TGTGCCATCAGCCTTCCGGGACCCAACACTGAAGCTTTCTTT CAISLPGPNTEAFF
TRBJ2-1 - - 17 TRBV5-1 TGCGCCAGCAGCTTGGGGCCCGGTCAGAGCTCCTACAATGAGCAGTTCTTC CASSLGPGQSSYNEQFF
TRBJ2-2 - TRBD1 14 TRBV5-1 TGCGCCAGCAGCTTCCGACAGGGATCCGGGGAGCTGTTTTTT CASSFRQGSGELFF
TRBJ2-3 - TRBD2 16 TRBV4-2 TGTGCCAGCAGCCAAGGGAGCGGGGGGGCTACAGATACGCAGTATTTT CASSQGSGGATDTQYF
TRBJ2-7 few - 14 TRBV5-1 TGCGCCAGCAGCTTAGTACAGGGCTCCTACGAGCAGTACTTC CASSLVQGSYEQYF
TRBJ2-3 - TRBD2 17 TRBV4-1 TGCGCCAGCAGCCAAGTTGTGACTAGCGGGGGGCTACATACGCAGTATTTT CASSQVVTSGGLHTQYF
TRBJ2-7 - - 16 TRBV6-1 TGTGCCAGCAGTGATCGGGCGTCGATTCGCGTCTACGAGCAGTACTTC CASSDRASIRVYEQYF
TRBJ2-7 large - 13 TRBV7-8 TGTGCCAGCAGCTTCGGAGTGTCCTACGAGCAGTACTTC CASSFGVSYEQYF
TRBJ1-1 - - 14 TRBV7-9 TGTGCCAGCAGCCCGACTATGGGGAACACTGAAGCTTTCTTT CASSPTMGNTEAFF
TRBJ1-2 - - 14 TRBV2 TGTGCCAGCAGTGAGTACCAGCCTCCACTCGGCTACACCTTC CASSEYQPPLGYTF
TRBJ2-7 - TRBD1 16 TRBV30 TGTGCCTGGAGTGAACAGGGGTCGGGATTTTCCTACGAGCAGTACTTC CAWSEQGSGFSYEQYF
TRBJ2-3 - TRBD2 15 TRBV6-5 TGTGCCAGCAGACACGGGGGGGGGCGAACAGATACGCAGTATTTT CASRHGGGRTDTQYF
TRBJ2-1 few TRBD2 15 TRBV5-1 TGCGCCAGCAGACATCCTAGCGGGGGTTTGGATGAGCAGTTCTTC CASRHPSGGLDEQFF
TRBJ2-7 - - 11 TRBV1 TGCACCAGCAGCACAGGTCCCGAGCAGTACTTC CTSSTGPEQYF
TRBJ1-1 - TRBD1 16 TRBV9 TGTGCCAGCAGCGTAACACGACAGGGGGCTTGGGCTGAAGCTTTCTTT CASSVTRQGAWAEAFF
TRBJ2-1 once - 14 TRBV29-1 TGCAGCGTTGAAGGGATCGGGGCCCCCAATGAGCAGTTCTTC CSVEGIGAPNEQFF
TRBJ1-1 - TRBD1 18 TRBV5-1 TGCGCCAGCAGCTTGGCCTCGACTCCGACAGGGATTCACACTGAAGCTTTCTTT CASSLASTPTGIHTEAFF
TRBJ2-1 - - 13 TRBV10-3 TGTGCCATCAGTGACATTGAGTACAATGAGCAGTTCTTC CAISDIEYNEQFF
TRBJ1-4 - - 15 TRBV5-1 TGCGCCAGCAGCTTGGACGGCAGGTCCTTTTCTGAACTGTTTTTT CASSLDGRSFSELFF
TRBJ1-3 - - 15 TRBV19 TGTGCCAGTAGTTGGGACTCTGGCACTGGAAACACCATATATTTT CASSWDSGTGNTIYF
TRBJ2-5 - TRBD1 14 TRBV2 TGTGCCAGCTCTCTGACAGGGGGCGGTGAGACCCAGTACTTC CASSLTGGGETQYF
TRBJ2-2 - TRBD1 17 TRBV19 TGTGCCACCGAAGTTGACAGGGGCCCCGCGAACACCGGGGAGCTGTTTTTT CATEVDRGPANTGELFF